A single sample is the source of the 20 T cell receptor beta chains below, sequenced in a study of CD8+ T cells in alopecia areata. Treatment meaning: oral pan-JAK inhibitor, 5-10 mg twice daily. cDNA reverse transcribed from extracted RNA served as the sequencing template. TCRdb's table, derived via immunoSEQ multiplex PCR, lists solely in-frame clones and lacks some. The sample gives 100,000 or so clones, approximately 63% of which show up once; over 15% is in the top ten. The sequenced sample was CD8+ T cells sorted from blood, obtained between weeks 55 and 70, from a patient treated with tofacitinib. These receptors were collected from a human donor with alopecia areata.

The V and J genes are TRBV5-1 and TRBJ2-5; D is uncertain. This CDR3 spans 16 amino acids. Germline-derived CDR1 and CDR2 are SGHRS and YFSETQ. V was shortened by 4 bases and J by 3 bases, with 19 bases between the two germline ends. The DNA of the CDR3 is TGCGCCAGCAGCATCGAAGTAGCAGGAGTAAAAGAGACCCAGTACTTC. As protein: CASSIEVAGVKETQYF.

The table lists this clone with a count of one. The chain employs TRBV5-1 and TRBJ2-3; 10 bases agree with TRBD2. There are 16 residues in the CDR3. V shed 2 bases, J shed 1 base, and the junction held 4 bases outside the gene matches. The germline CDR1 and CDR2 sequences are SGHRS and YFSETQ. As DNA, the CDR3 is TGCGCCAGCAGCTTCTCCGGGACTAGCGGCACAGATACGCAGTATTTT. It translates to CASSFSGTSGTDTQYF.

This clone was seen a few times. The gene calls are TRBV5-6 and TRBJ2-4; TRBD2 matches 9 bases. Germline CDR1 SGHDT, CDR2 YYEEEE. V lost 1 base and J lost 5; bases outside the gene matches: 10. The length of the CDR3 is 17 residues. As DNA, the CDR3 is TGTGCCAGCAGCTTGAGTAGCGGGGGATTCCAACAAAACATTCAGTACTTC. It translates to CASSLSSGGFQQNIQYF. Supplemented by reference TRBV5-6 and TRBJ2-4, the full variable domain reads DAGVTQSPTHLIKTRGQQVTLRCSPKSGHDTVSWYQQALGQGPQFIFQYYEEEERQRGNFPDRFSGHQFPNYSSELNVNALLLGDSALYLCASSLSSGGFQQNIQYFGAGTRLSVL.

The chain joins TRBV6-6 to TRBJ1-5; D unclear. The V gene lost 4 bases and the J gene lost 4 bases, with 8 bases spanning the gap. Per the germline V gene, CDR1 is MNHNY and CDR2 is SVGAGI (reference sequence). The CDR3 covers 13 residues. The CDR3 nucleotides read TGTGCCAGCAGTTTGACACAGAATCAGCCCCAGCATTTT. Amino acids: CASSLTQNQPQHF.

This clone was observed a single time. The J gene is TRBJ1-5, the V gene TRBV5-5; TRBD1 is a possible D gene (5 bases). The ends were cut back, 0 bases at V and 2 bases at J, with 12 bases in the middle. Germline CDR1 SGHKS, CDR2 YYEKEE (reference sequence). This CDR3 has 16 residues. The chain's CDR3 is CASSLGGDRRNQPQHF. CDR3 nucleotides: TGTGCCAGCAGCTTGGGCGGGGACCGACGCAATCAGCCCCAGCATTTT.

About this clone: Other DNA sequences in the same sample also yield this CDR3. The chain combines TRBV5-6 with TRBJ1-1; D is ambiguous. The V and J ends lost 0 bases and 4 bases respectively, with 4 bases between them. The CDR3 contains 12 residues. Germline CDR1 reads SGHDT; CDR2 reads YYEEEE. This CDR3 reads CASSLGVTEAFF. The CDR3 nucleotides read TGTGCCAGCAGCTTGGGGGTCACTGAAGCTTTCTTT.

V and J are TRBV4-1 and TRBJ2-7; tentative D call: TRBD1 (7 bases). Germline CDR1 and CDR2: MGHRA and YSYEKL. The CDR3 is 15 residues long. Between the trimmed V and J ends, which lost 3 bases and 2 bases, there was a span of 14 bases. The CDR3: CASSHRGQGAYEQYF. CDR3 nucleotides: TGCGCCAGCAGCCATCGGGGGCAGGGGGCCTACGAGCAGTACTTC.

Only one count was recorded for this clone. The rearrangement uses TRBV5-6 and TRBJ2-6; possible D gene TRBD1, 6 bases. The CDR3 spans 14 residues. Trimming stripped 4 bases from V and 4 bases from J, with 9 bases between. CDR1 and CDR2 from the germline V gene are SGHDT and YYEEEE. In DNA form, the CDR3 reads TGTGCCAGCAGCGAGGGGGTCGGGGCCAACGTCCTGACTTTC. Translated: CASSEGVGANVLTF.

The J gene is TRBJ2-1, the V gene TRBV7-6; D is unresolved. The CDR3 is 16 residues long. V lost 4 bases and J 1 base, leaving 14 bases between the germline ends. CDR1 is SGHVS, CDR2 FNYEAQ, per germline. The DNA of the CDR3 is TGTGCCAGCAGCTCCCGGGTGGGGATATCCTACAATGAGCAGTTCTTC. Protein product: CASSSRVGISYNEQFF.

This clone was counted a few times. The chain recombines TRBV13 with TRBJ2-3; maybe TRBD2 (6 bases). V dropped 11 bases and J dropped 2 bases, with 17 bases sitting between them. Germline V gene sequence: CDR1 PRHDT, CDR2 FYEKMQ (reference sequence). The CDR3 is 14 amino acids. The DNA for the CDR3 is TGTGCCGCTGGGGGTAGCGGCTACACAGATACGCAGTATTTT. It codes for CAAGGSGYTDTQYF.

CDR3 amino acids: CASGSRPGVAVGELFF. The DNA of the CDR3 is TGTGCTAGTGGTTCCCGTCCCGGGGTAGCGGTCGGGGAGCTGTTTTTT. V usage is TRBV12-5 and J usage is TRBJ2-2, with D possibly matching TRBD2 (6 bases). Deletions cut 4 bases from V and 7 bases from J, with 19 bases between. The CDR3 extends over 16 amino acids. Germline V gene sequence: CDR1 LGHNT, CDR2 FRNRAP.

This clone appeared a single time. V gene TRBV2 combines with J gene TRBJ1-1; 7 bases are shared with TRBD1. The CDR3 has 15 residues. The germline gives CDR1 SNHLY, CDR2 FYNNEI. The V and J ends lost 7 bases and 4 bases, in that order; junction bases with no gene match: 12. CDR3 nucleotides: TGTGCCAGCATAGGGAGGGGGCTATCCACCACTGAAGCTTTCTTT. This gives the protein CASIGRGLSTTEAFF. The full variable domain, with the rest looked up from reference TRBV2 and TRBJ1-1, is EPEVTQTPSHQVTQMGQEVILRCVPISNHLYFYWYRQILGQKVEFLVSFYNNEISEKSEIFDDQFSVERPDGSNFTLKIRSTKLEDSAMYFCASIGRGLSTTEAFFGQGTRLTVV.

The chain uses TRBV30 and TRBJ2-5, with 12 bases aligning to TRBD2. Germline values: CDR1 GTSNPN, CDR2 SVGIG (reference sequence). The V and J ends lost 3 bases and 3 bases, in that order; junction bases with no gene match: 5. The CDR3 sequence is 15 residues long. CDR3 bases: TGTGCCTGGAGCCCGGGACTAGCGGGTGAAGAGACCCAGTACTTC. It codes for CAWSPGLAGEETQYF.

The chain recombines TRBV2 with TRBJ1-5; no firm D call. Trimming pared 7 bases from V and 0 bases from J, leaving 7 bases between. Germline CDR1 SNHLY, CDR2 FYNNEI. The length of the CDR3 is 13 residues. DNA of the CDR3: TGTGCCAGCAAAGGGCCTAGCAATCAGCCCCAGCATTTT. It translates to CASKGPSNQPQHF.

The chain carries TRBV6-5 and TRBJ2-7; 7 bases are a match to TRBD1. Trimming removed 2 bases from V and 5 bases from J; junction bases left unmatched: 9. CDR3 length equals 15 residues. Per the germline V gene, CDR1 is MNHEY and CDR2 is SVGAGI. CDR3 sequence reads: CASSYRDRPQDEQYF. CDR3 sequence (DNA): TGTGCCAGCAGTTACAGGGACAGACCCCAGGACGAGCAGTACTTC.

The chain uses TRBV4-2 and TRBJ2-2, with 9 bases aligning to TRBD1. CDR1 and CDR2 (germline): LGHNA, YNFKEQ. Trimming removed 0 bases from V and 7 bases from J; junction bases left unmatched: 12. The CDR3 is 18 amino acids. CDR3 in amino acids: CASSQDYSGQGFVGELFF. CDR3 sequence (DNA): TGTGCCAGCAGCCAAGATTACTCGGGACAGGGATTCGTCGGGGAGCTGTTTTTT.

The chain joins TRBV15 to TRBJ2-5; TRBD2 matches 9 bases. CDR3 length: 14 amino acids. V lost 5 bases, J lost 5 bases, and 6 bases stayed unmatched. Germline values: CDR1 LNHNV, CDR2 YYDKDF (reference sequence). DNA for the CDR3: TGTGCCACCAGCTTCGAAACTAGCGGGGAGACCCAGTACTTC. This gives the protein CATSFETSGETQYF.

The rearrangement joins TRBV12-5 to TRBJ2-3, with D perhaps matching TRBD1 or TRBD2 (5 bases each). This CDR3 is 16 amino acids long. V was trimmed by 0 bases and J by 4 bases, leaving 14 bases between them. Germline lookup yields CDR1 LGHNT and CDR2 FRNRAP. CDR3 in DNA: TGTGCTAGTGGTTTGGTACTTATCAGGGACGCAGATACGCAGTATTTT. Its translation: CASGLVLIRDADTQYF.

This clone turned up a few times. CDR3 amino acids: CASSRTSGGGSSYNEQFF. The CDR3, as DNA: TGTGCCAGCAGTAGGACTAGCGGGGGTGGAAGCTCCTACAATGAGCAGTTCTTC. The chain recombines TRBV11-2 with TRBJ2-1; TRBD2 matches at 13 bases. Germline CDR1 reads SGHAT; CDR2 reads FQNNGV. This CDR3 has 18 amino acids. The ends lost 6 bases at V and 0 bases at J; junction bases unmatched: 8.

The gene calls are TRBV29-1 and TRBJ1-1; unclear D gene. Trimming pared 1 base from V and 5 bases from J, leaving 11 bases between. CDR1 is SQVTM and CDR2 is ANQGSEA in the germline V gene. This CDR3 comprises 13 residues. DNA of the CDR3: TGCAGCGTTGAAGTGTACTTGGATACTGAAGCTTTCTTT. Encoded protein: CSVEVYLDTEAFF.